These T cell receptor gamma chains were read from a single sample in a study of intestinal T cells in coeliac disease. TCRdb redid clone calling on the multiplex PCR reads using CATT. The repertoire holds under 700 gamma-chain clones, with 55% to 60% as singletons. Material: a duodenal biopsy. The receptor source for this set is a human donor who served as a control with a normal duodenal biopsy, not a healthy volunteer. The CDR3 runs from the conserved cysteine through the conserved F or W. Rows may omit the clone size; those that give it use once, few, many or a size class.

V gene: TRGV4
clone size: few
J gene: TRGJ1/TRGJ2
CDR3 protein: CATWALYYKKLF
CDR3 DNA: TGTGCCACCTGGGCCCTTTATTATAAGAAACTCTTT

V gene: TRGV5
clone size: NA
J gene: TRGJ1/TRGJ2
CDR3 protein: CADLGHTKKLF
CDR3 DNA: TGTGCCGACCTGGGTCATACAAAGAAACTCTTT

V gene: TRGV11
clone size: hyperexpanded
J gene: TRGJ1/TRGJ2
CDR3 protein: CACWPSRRGYYKKLF
CDR3 DNA: TGTGCCTGCTGGCCCAGCCGGAGGGGTTATTATAAGAAACTCTTT

V gene: TRGV4
clone size: NA
J gene: TRGJ1/TRGJ2
CDR3 protein: CATWDGEEKLF
CDR3 DNA: TGTGCCACCTGGGATGGTGAGGAGAAACTCTTT

V gene: TRGV3
clone size: NA
J gene: TRGJ1/TRGJ2
CDR3 protein: CATWDRLVTKKLF
CDR3 DNA: TGTGCCACCTGGGACAGGCTAGTTACTAAGAAACTCTTT

V gene: TRGV2
clone size: NA
J gene: TRGJ1/TRGJ2
CDR3 protein: CATWDGPSAYKKLF
CDR3 DNA: TGTGCCACCTGGGACGGGCCGTCTGCTTATAAGAAACTCTTT

V gene: TRGV2
clone size: NA
J gene: TRGJP1
CDR3 protein: CAPRTHTCWFKIF
CDR3 DNA: TGTGCACCGCGCACACACACGTGCTGGTTCAAGATATTT

V gene: TRGV3
clone size: NA
J gene: TRGJ1/TRGJ2
CDR3 protein: CAPGREKLF
CDR3 DNA: TGTGCACCTGGACGTGAGAAACTCTTT

V gene: TRGV2
clone size: NA
J gene: TRGJP1
CDR3 protein: CAPGTGKLGDLTGWFKIF
CDR3 DNA: TGTGCACCTGGGACGGGCAAGTTGGGGGATTTAACTGGTTGGTTCAAGATATTT

V gene: TRGV4
clone size: NA
J gene: TRGJ1/TRGJ2
CDR3 protein: CATLGSNIIKKLF
CDR3 DNA: TGTGCCACCCTGGGTTCTAATATTATTAAGAAACTCTTT

V gene: TRGV4
clone size: NA
J gene: TRGJ1/TRGJ2
CDR3 protein: CATWDSEAIIKKLF
CDR3 DNA: TGTGCCACCTGGGATAGTGAGGCGATTATAAAGAAACTCTTT

V gene: TRGV2
clone size: NA
J gene: TRGJP1
CDR3 protein: CATWPHTTGWFKIF
CDR3 DNA: TGTGCCACCTGGCCGCATACCACTGGTTGGTTCAAGATATTT

V gene: TRGV4
clone size: few
J gene: TRGJ1/TRGJ2
CDR3 protein: CATWDGRGRYKKLF
CDR3 DNA: TGTGCCACCTGGGATGGGCGGGGGAGATATAAGAAACTCTTT

V gene: TRGV10
clone size: NA
J gene: TRGJP1
CDR3 protein: CAALGWFKIF
CDR3 DNA: TGTGCTGCCTTAGGTTGGTTCAAGATATTT

V gene: TRGV10
clone size: NA
J gene: TRGJ1/TRGJ2
CDR3 protein: CAGVGLVLGKLF
CDR3 DNA: TGTGCTGGCGTGGGATTAGTCCTGGGGAAACTCTTT

V gene: TRGV2
clone size: NA
J gene: TRGJ1/TRGJ2
CDR3 protein: CATWDGPYDYKKLF
CDR3 DNA: TGTGCCACCTGGGACGGGCCTTATGATTATAAGAAACTCTTT

V gene: TRGV10
clone size: NA
J gene: TRGJP1
CDR3 protein: CAASFPYIPLGWSKIF
CDR3 DNA: TGTGCTGCGTCTTTCCCTTATATACCACTTGGTTGGTCCAAGATATTT

V gene: TRGV2
clone size: NA
J gene: TRGJ1/TRGJ2
CDR3 protein: CATWGRAYKKLF
CDR3 DNA: TGTGCCACCTGGGGACGGGCCTATAAGAAACTCTTT

V gene: TRGV10
clone size: NA
J gene: TRGJ1/TRGJ2
CDR3 protein: CAAWDFFLLGYKKLF
CDR3 DNA: TGTGCTGCGTGGGATTTCTTCTTATTGGGTTATAAGAAACTCTTT

V gene: TRGV4
clone size: NA
J gene: TRGJP1
CDR3 protein: CATWDAKLPTGWFKIF
CDR3 DNA: TGTGCCACCTGGGATGCGAAATTACCTACTGGTTGGTTCAAGATATTT

V gene: TRGV10
clone size: NA
J gene: TRGJP1
CDR3 protein: CAGVGSTTGWFKIF
CDR3 DNA: TGTGCTGGCGTGGGATCCACCACTGGTTGGTTCAAGATATTT

V gene: TRGV4
clone size: NA
J gene: TRGJ1/TRGJ2
CDR3 protein: CATWEGPNIIKKLF
CDR3 DNA: TGTGCCACCTGGGAGGGACCCAATATTATAAAGAAACTCTTT

V gene: TRGV4
clone size: large
J gene: TRGJ1/TRGJ2
CDR3 protein: CATWDGPYKKLF
CDR3 DNA: TGCGCCACCTGGGATGGGCCTTATAAGAAACTCTTT

V gene: TRGV2
clone size: hyperexpanded
J gene: TRGJP1
CDR3 protein: CATWDGRPTGWFKIF
CDR3 DNA: TGTGCCACCTGGGACGGGCGACCCACTGGTTGGTTCAAGATATTT